This T cell receptor beta chain was documented in a study of OX40 agonist ivuxolimab in advanced cancers. Findings and limits, study-wide: Expanded clones were, on average, more numerous in CD8+ T cells than in CD4+.

Systemic immunosuppression or a history of autoimmune disease excluded patients. The timepoints at which blood was sampled were baseline, cycle 4 day 1, and cycle 7 day 1. In germline, CDR1 is MNHEY, CDR2 SMNVEV (reference sequence). Germline trimming cut 4 bases from V and 5 bases from J; bases unmatched to any gene: 1. CDR3 length: 14 amino acids. In the case of this clone: Its antigen remains unknown.

Libraries were prepared by immunoSEQ multiplex PCR; TCRdb keeps only in-frame clonotypes and omits some of them. The sample has 75,000 to 90,000 clones, roughly 92% seen once. The V gene is TRBV27, the J gene TRBJ1-6; TRBD1 matches at 8 bases. This receptor was obtained from an adult with an advanced solid tumor such as melanoma, head and neck, liver or kidney cancer. The sequencing here drew on CD4+ or CD8+ T cells sorted from blood, taken in a trial of the OX40 agonist ivuxolimab. The CDR3, as DNA: TGTGCCAGCAGTTCGGACAGGGATAATTCACCCCTCCACTTT. As protein: CASSSDRDNSPLHF.